The source of this T cell receptor (beta chain) is a study of blood T cell repertoires in COVID-19. About the study: Recovered Cohort 3 donors showed two negative PCRs, clearance, or symptom resolution.

Adults between roughly 18 and 95 years of age took part from 24 US areas. Libraries were prepared by immunoSEQ multiplex PCR; TCRdb keeps only in-frame clonotypes and omits some of them. The sample lists under 200,000 clones, approximately 79% occurring once. This CDR3 comprises 15 residues. Germline CDR1 SGHTA, CDR2 FQGNSA. The V and J ends lost 5 bases and 3 bases, in that order; junction bases with no gene match: 7. The specimen was PBMCs or T cells enriched from blood (not recorded which). The TCR was taken from a woman aged 70-85 years in a cohort exposed to, infected with or recovered from COVID-19 (not recorded which). This chain uses TRBV7-2 with TRBJ1-5; TRBD1 agrees at 7 bases. This CDR3 is CASSARQGANQPQHF. CDR3 DNA: TGTGCCAGCAGCGCCCGACAGGGCGCCAATCAGCCCCAGCATTTT.